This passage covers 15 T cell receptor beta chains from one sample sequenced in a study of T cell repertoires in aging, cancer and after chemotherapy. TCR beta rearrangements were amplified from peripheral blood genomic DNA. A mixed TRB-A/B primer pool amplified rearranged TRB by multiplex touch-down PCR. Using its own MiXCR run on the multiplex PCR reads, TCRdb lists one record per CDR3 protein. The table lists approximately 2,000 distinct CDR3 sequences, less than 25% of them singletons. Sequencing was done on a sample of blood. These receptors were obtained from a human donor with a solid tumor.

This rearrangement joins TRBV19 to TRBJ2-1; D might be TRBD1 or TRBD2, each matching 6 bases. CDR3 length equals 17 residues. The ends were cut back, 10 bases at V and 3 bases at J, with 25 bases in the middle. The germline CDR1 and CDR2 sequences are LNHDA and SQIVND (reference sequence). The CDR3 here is CAISLAGGGQLYNEQFF. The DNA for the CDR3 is TGTGCCATCAGCTTAGCCGGGGGCGGACAGCTCTACAATGAGCAGTTCTTC.

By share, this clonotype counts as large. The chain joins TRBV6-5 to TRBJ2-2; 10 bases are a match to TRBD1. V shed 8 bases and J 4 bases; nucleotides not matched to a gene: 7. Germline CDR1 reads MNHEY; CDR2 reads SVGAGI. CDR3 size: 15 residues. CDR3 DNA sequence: TGTGCCAGCCTTAGGGGACAGGGGTCCACCGGGGAGCTGTTTTTT. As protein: CASLRGQGSTGELFF.

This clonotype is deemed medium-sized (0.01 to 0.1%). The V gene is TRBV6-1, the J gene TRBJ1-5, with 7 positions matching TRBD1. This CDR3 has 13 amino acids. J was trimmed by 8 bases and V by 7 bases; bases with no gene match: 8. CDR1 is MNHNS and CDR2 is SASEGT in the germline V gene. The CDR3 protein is CASTSGGREPQHF. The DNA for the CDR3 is TGTGCCAGCACCTCAGGGGGGCGGGAGCCCCAGCATTTT.

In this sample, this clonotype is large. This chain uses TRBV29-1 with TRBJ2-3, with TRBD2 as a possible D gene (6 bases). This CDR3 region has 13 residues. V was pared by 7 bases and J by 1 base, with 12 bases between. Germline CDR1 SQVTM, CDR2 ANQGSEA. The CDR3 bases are TGCAGCGCGGGACTCGGGCGCACAGATACGCAGTATTTT. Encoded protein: CSAGLGRTDTQYF.

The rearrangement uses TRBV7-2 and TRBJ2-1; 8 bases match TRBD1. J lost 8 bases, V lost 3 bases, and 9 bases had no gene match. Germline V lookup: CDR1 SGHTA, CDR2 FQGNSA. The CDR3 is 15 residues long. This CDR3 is CASSFLQGGWDEQFF. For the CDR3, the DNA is TGTGCCAGCAGCTTTCTACAGGGGGGTTGGGATGAGCAGTTCTTC.

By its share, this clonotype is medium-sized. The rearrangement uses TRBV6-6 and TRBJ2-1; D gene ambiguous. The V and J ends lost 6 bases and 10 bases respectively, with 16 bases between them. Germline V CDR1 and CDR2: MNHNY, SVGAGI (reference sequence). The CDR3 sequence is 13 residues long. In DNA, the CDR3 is TGTGCCAGCAGCCAAGACCTTCTAGGGGAGCAGTTCTTC. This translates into CASSQDLLGEQFF.

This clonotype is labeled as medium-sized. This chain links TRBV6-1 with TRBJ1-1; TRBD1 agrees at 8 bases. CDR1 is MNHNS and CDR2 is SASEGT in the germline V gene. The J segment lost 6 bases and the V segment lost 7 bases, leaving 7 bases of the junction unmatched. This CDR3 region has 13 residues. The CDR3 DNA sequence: TGTGCCAGCACCCGAAACAGGGGGTCTGAAGCTTTCTTT. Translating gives CASTRNRGSEAFF.

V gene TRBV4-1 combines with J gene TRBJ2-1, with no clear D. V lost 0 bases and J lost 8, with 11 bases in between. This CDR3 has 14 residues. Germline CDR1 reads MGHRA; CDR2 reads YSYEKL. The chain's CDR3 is CASSQEASSDEQFF. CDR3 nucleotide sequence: TGCGCCAGCAGCCAAGAGGCCAGCAGCGATGAGCAGTTCTTC.

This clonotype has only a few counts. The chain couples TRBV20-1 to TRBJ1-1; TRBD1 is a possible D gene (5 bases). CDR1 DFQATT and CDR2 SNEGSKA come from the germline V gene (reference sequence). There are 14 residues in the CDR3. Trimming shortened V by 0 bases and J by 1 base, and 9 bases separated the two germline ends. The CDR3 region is CSAREGGGNTEAFF. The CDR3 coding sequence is TGCAGTGCTAGAGAGGGGGGTGGGAACACTGAAGCTTTCTTT.

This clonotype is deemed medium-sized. CDR3 protein: CASSEGRGPEKLFF. Written as DNA, the CDR3 is TGTGCCAGCAGTGAAGGGAGAGGGCCGGAAAAACTGTTTTTT. The rearrangement links TRBV6-1 to TRBJ1-4; D not certain. The germline V gene encodes CDR1 MNHNS and CDR2 SASEGT. V lost 1 base, J lost 8 bases, and 11 bases lay in between. CDR3 length equals 14 residues.

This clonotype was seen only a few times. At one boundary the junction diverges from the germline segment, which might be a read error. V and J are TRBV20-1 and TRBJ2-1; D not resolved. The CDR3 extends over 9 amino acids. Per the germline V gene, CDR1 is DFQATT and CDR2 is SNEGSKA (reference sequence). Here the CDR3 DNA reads TGCAGTGCCGGGCCACAGACGGGCTTC. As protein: CSAGPQTGF.

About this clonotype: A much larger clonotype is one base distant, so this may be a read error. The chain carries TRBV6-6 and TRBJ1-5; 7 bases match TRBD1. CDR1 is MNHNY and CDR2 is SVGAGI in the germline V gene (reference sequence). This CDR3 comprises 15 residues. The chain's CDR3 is CTSSPLDRDNQPQHF. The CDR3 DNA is TGTACCAGCAGTCCACTCGACAGGGACAATCAGCCCCAGCATTTT.

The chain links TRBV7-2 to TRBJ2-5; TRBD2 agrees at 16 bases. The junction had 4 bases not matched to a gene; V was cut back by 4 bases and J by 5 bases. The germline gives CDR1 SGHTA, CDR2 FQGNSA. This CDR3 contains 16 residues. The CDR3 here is CASSSGTSGGGETQYF. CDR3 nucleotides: TGTGCCAGCAGCTCCGGGACTAGCGGGGGGGGGGAGACCCAGTACTTC.

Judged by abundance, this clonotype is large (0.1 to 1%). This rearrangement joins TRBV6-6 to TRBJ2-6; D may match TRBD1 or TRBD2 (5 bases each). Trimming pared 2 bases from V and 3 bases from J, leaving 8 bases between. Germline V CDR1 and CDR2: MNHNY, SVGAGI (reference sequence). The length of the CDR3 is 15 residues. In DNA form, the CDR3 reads TGTGCCAGCAGTTACGTGGGGGTTGGGGCCAACGTCCTGACTTTC. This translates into CASSYVGVGANVLTF.

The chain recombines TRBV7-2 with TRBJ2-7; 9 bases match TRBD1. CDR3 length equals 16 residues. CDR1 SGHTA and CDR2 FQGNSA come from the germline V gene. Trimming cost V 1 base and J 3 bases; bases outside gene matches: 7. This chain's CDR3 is CASSLDFRDRVYEQYF. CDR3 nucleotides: TGTGCCAGCAGCTTAGACTTCCGGGACAGGGTCTACGAGCAGTACTTC.